The 23 T cell receptor beta chains listed next were all sequenced from one sample in a study of response to subunit inactivated influenza vaccine. TCRdb independently ran MiXCR on the RT-PCR reads; one entry per CDR3 protein. The sample records 500,000 to 750,000 distinct CDR3 sequences, approximately 15% being singletons. The material sequenced was PBMCs from blood, taken roughly 13 days after vaccination. The receptors here all came from a man aged 50 to 60 who received an inactivated influenza vaccine.

This clonotype was seen a handful of times. The CDR3 region has the DNA TGTGCCTGGAGTCTACGGACGGGATCGGGGGACACTGAAGCTTTCTTT. It is translated as CAWSLRTGSGDTEAFF. V gene TRBV30 combines with J gene TRBJ1-1, with D maybe TRBD1 (5 bases). V was trimmed by 2 bases and J by 3 bases, leaving 19 bases between them. CDR3 length equals 16 residues. Germline CDR1 and CDR2: GTSNPN and SVGIG (reference sequence).

V is TRBV2 and J is TRBJ2-5; D gene ambiguous. The CDR3 totals 14 residues. Germline lookup yields CDR1 SNHLY and CDR2 FYNNEI. The ends were cut back, 1 base at V and 1 base at J, with 7 bases in the middle. The CDR3 DNA reads as TGTGCCAGCAGTGAAGACGCACTCCAAGAGACCCAGTACTTC. Amino acids: CASSEDALQETQYF.

The chain is built from TRBV12-3 or TRBV12-4 and TRBJ2-2; D not resolved. Trimming left V 11 bases short and J 6 bases short, with 25 bases between. The CDR3 spans 16 residues. In DNA form, the CDR3 reads TGTGCCTCATTAGGCTCGGACGTCTACGGGTCCGGGGAGCTGTTTTTT. Its translation: CASLGSDVYGSGELFF.

This clonotype was counted ten times or more. The chain employs TRBV2 and TRBJ2-5; D gene unclear. The length of the CDR3 is 14 residues. The V end lost 8 bases, the J end lost 2 bases, and 15 bases lay between the germline ends. Germline lookup yields CDR1 SNHLY and CDR2 FYNNEI. The CDR3 protein is CASSWATGQETQYF. The CDR3, as DNA: TGTGCCAGCTCTTGGGCGACGGGTCAAGAGACCCAGTACTTC.

The chain employs TRBV5-1 and TRBJ1-5, with D unresolved. This CDR3 spans 14 amino acids. The V gene lost 4 bases and the J gene lost 2 bases, with 10 bases spanning the gap. Germline V CDR1 and CDR2: SGHRS, YFSETQ. CDR3 region: CASSPDNRNQPQHF. The DNA of the CDR3 is TGCGCCAGCAGCCCAGACAACCGCAATCAGCCCCAGCATTTT. Full variable domain (remainder filled in from reference TRBV5-1 and TRBJ1-5): KAGVTQTPRYLIKTRGQQVTLSCSPISGHRSVSWYQQTPGQGLQFLFEYFSETQRNKGNFPGRFSGRQFSNSRSEMNVSTLELGDSALYLCASSPDNRNQPQHFGDGTRLSIL.

This clonotype was counted a few times. V is TRBV20-1 and J is TRBJ1-2, with TRBD1 matching over 11 bases. Germline CDR1 and CDR2: DFQATT and SNEGSKA (reference sequence). The J segment lost 4 bases and the V segment lost 1 base, leaving 8 bases of the junction unmatched. The CDR3 covers 16 residues. CDR3 DNA sequence: TGCAGTGCTAGAGCGAGCTTCGGGACAGGGGGCTATGGCTACACCTTC. Amino acids: CSARASFGTGGYGYTF.

The chain recombines TRBV15 with TRBJ2-2, with D possibly matching TRBD2 (5 bases). Trimming took 3 bases from V and 1 from J, leaving 9 bases between them. From germline, CDR1 is LNHNV and CDR2 YYDKDF (reference sequence). CDR3 length: 15 amino acids. CDR3 nucleotides: TGTGCCACCAGCAGCCAAAGCGGGAACACCGGGGAGCTGTTTTTT. Translating gives CATSSQSGNTGELFF.

The V and J genes are TRBV6-5 and TRBJ2-3; the D gene is possibly TRBD2 (6 bases). V lost 2 bases and J 4 bases, leaving 13 bases between the germline ends. Germline CDR1 and CDR2: MNHEY and SVGAGI. CDR3 length equals 15 residues. CDR3 amino acids: CASSYRRGVADTQYF. In nucleotides, the CDR3 is TGTGCCAGCAGTTACAGGAGGGGAGTAGCAGATACGCAGTATTTT.

The DNA for the CDR3 is TGTGCCAGCAGTGAATATTTCCCGGAGGAGTACAATGAGCAGTTCTTC. Its protein is CASSEYFPEEYNEQFF. V gene TRBV25-1 combines with J gene TRBJ2-1; D possibly corresponds to TRBD2 (5 bases). Germline CDR1 MGHDK, CDR2 SYGVNS. V lost 0 bases to trimming and J lost 4 bases, with 13 bases between them. This CDR3 comprises 16 residues.

This clonotype has at least ten counts. This chain uses TRBV2 with TRBJ2-3, with D unclear. The CDR3 extends over 15 amino acids. The germline V gene encodes CDR1 SNHLY and CDR2 FYNNEI. V lost 8 bases and J 5 bases, leaving 20 bases between the germline ends. CDR3 DNA: TGTGCCAGCGCCACCGGGTTTTTCTCGGTAGATACGCAGTATTTT. This sequence encodes CASATGFFSVDTQYF. The whole variable domain, filled in from reference TRBV2 and TRBJ2-3, reads EPEVTQTPSHQVTQMGQEVILRCVPISNHLYFYWYRQILGQKVEFLVSFYNNEISEKSEIFDDQFSVERPDGSNFTLKIRSTKLEDSAMYFCASATGFFSVDTQYFGPGTRLTVL.

The chain joins TRBV6-5 to TRBJ2-7; TRBD2 aligns across 14 bases. There are 16 residues in the CDR3. V lost 2 bases and J lost 6; bases outside the gene matches: 6. The germline gives CDR1 MNHEY, CDR2 SVGAGI. CDR3: CASSYGRLAGGREQYF. CDR3 nucleotides: TGTGCCAGCAGTTACGGGAGACTAGCGGGAGGGCGCGAGCAGTACTTC.

This clonotype was observed a few times. The chain links TRBV6-1 to TRBJ2-3; no clear D. Germline V lookup: CDR1 MNHNS, CDR2 SASEGT. Trimming stripped 8 bases from V and 2 bases from J, with 11 bases between. The CDR3 sequence is 13 residues long. The CDR3 loop reads CASGVNPTDTQYF. The CDR3 region has the DNA TGTGCCAGCGGGGTGAACCCCACAGATACGCAGTATTTT.

This clonotype has a handful of counts. Written as DNA, the CDR3 is TGTGCCAGCAGCTTCGGTTCCAGGGCCGACTCTGGGGCCAACGTCCTGACTTTC. Translated: CASSFGSRADSGANVLTF. The genes are TRBV11-2 and TRBJ2-6; possible D gene TRBD1, 5 bases. V lost 3 bases, J lost 0 bases, and 15 bases lay in between. The CDR3 has 18 residues. Germline V CDR1 and CDR2: SGHAT, FQNNGV.

The genes are TRBV12-3 or TRBV12-4 and TRBJ2-3; 9 bases match TRBD1. The CDR3 is 15 amino acids. V trimming: 1 base; J trimming: 4 bases; junction bases outside the gene matches: 3. The CDR3 DNA sequence: TGTGCCAGCAGTTTAGACAGGGGGCGTGCAGATACGCAGTATTTT. This codes for CASSLDRGRADTQYF.

The V call is TRBV12-3 or TRBV12-4, the J call TRBJ2-1; 10 nucleotides line up with TRBD1. This CDR3 region has 14 residues. Germline trimming cut 5 bases from V and 7 bases from J; bases unmatched to any gene: 5. The CDR3 DNA reads as TGTGCCAGCAGTCCGGGACAGGGGTCGAATGAGCAGTTCTTC. Protein sequence: CASSPGQGSNEQFF.

As DNA, the CDR3 is TGTGCCACCAGCAGAGAAGGGAAGTTCTATGGCTACACCTTC. It codes for CATSREGKFYGYTF. The chain joins TRBV15 to TRBJ1-2; D not resolved. The germline V gene has CDR1 LNHNV and CDR2 YYDKDF (reference sequence). The V and J ends lost 0 bases and 4 bases respectively, with 9 bases between them. The CDR3 loop spans 14 amino acids. The full variable domain, completed using reference TRBV15 and TRBJ1-2, is DAMVIQNPRYQVTQFGKPVTLSCSQTLNHNVMYWYQQKSSQAPKLLFHYYDKDFNNEADTPDNFQSRRPNTSFCFLDIRSPGLGDTAMYLCATSREGKFYGYTFGSGTRLTVV.

The chain links TRBV6-2 or TRBV6-3 to TRBJ1-1, with D possibly being TRBD1 (5 bases). The CDR3 sequence is 18 residues long. Between the trimmed V and J ends, which lost 2 bases and 2 bases, there was a span of 21 bases. The germline V gene has CDR1 MNHEY and CDR2 SVGEGT. CDR3 amino acids: CASSYGVPGRRANTEAFF. DNA for the CDR3: TGTGCCAGCAGTTACGGGGTCCCCGGGCGCAGGGCTAACACTGAAGCTTTCTTT.

The rearrangement links TRBV5-1 to TRBJ1-1; D is ambiguous. The CDR3 covers 15 residues. CDR1 SGHRS and CDR2 YFSETQ come from the germline V gene. Trimming removed 0 bases at V and 1 base at J, with 10 bases between. The CDR3 loop is CASSLVRARNTEAFF. The CDR3 DNA follows: TGCGCCAGCAGCTTGGTACGGGCCAGGAACACTGAAGCTTTCTTT.

In its sample, this clonotype was seen many times. This chain uses TRBV6-5 with TRBJ2-7, with 9 bases matching TRBD1. J lost 1 base, V lost 4 bases, and 11 bases had no gene match. The CDR3 length is 17 residues. Germline-derived CDR1 and CDR2 are MNHEY and SVGAGI. CDR3 DNA sequence: TGTGCCAGCAGTTCATTACCGGGACAGGGAGAATCCTACGAGCAGTACTTC. Its translation is CASSSLPGQGESYEQYF.

This clonotype was seen more than once but under ten times. CDR3 sequence reads: CATSERSAHNYNEQFF. In DNA, the CDR3 is TGTGCCACCAGTGAGAGGTCAGCCCACAACTACAATGAGCAGTTCTTC. The V and J genes are TRBV24-1 and TRBJ2-1; D call uncertain. Germline values: CDR1 KGHDR, CDR2 SFDVKD. V lost 4 bases and J 3 bases, leaving 15 bases between the germline ends. The CDR3 contains 16 residues.

The chain joins TRBV4-3 to TRBJ2-3; TRBD2 agrees at 9 bases. The V segment lost 0 bases and the J segment 3 bases; nucleotides outside the gene matches: 4. The CDR3 contains 16 residues. CDR1 and CDR2 (germline): LGHNA, YSLEER. CDR3: CASSQDIAGVTDTQYF. The CDR3, as DNA: TGCGCCAGCAGCCAAGATATAGCGGGAGTTACAGATACGCAGTATTTT.

This clonotype came up many times. This chain connects TRBV19 to TRBJ1-1; no reliable D call. The CDR3 has 14 amino acids. The germline V and J ends were trimmed by 1 base and 6 bases, with 12 bases remaining between them. Germline CDR1 LNHDA, CDR2 SQIVND (reference sequence). The CDR3 bases are TGTGCCAGTAGTATAGGCCTTGCCAGGCCTGAAGCTTTCTTT. Protein sequence: CASSIGLARPEAFF. The full variable domain, rest sourced from reference TRBV19 and TRBJ1-1, is DGGITQSPKYLFRKEGQNVTLSCEQNLNHDAMYWYRQDPGQGLRLIYYSQIVNDFQKGDIAEGYSVSREKKESFPLTVTSAQKNPTAFYLCASSIGLARPEAFFGQGTRLTVV.

About this clonotype: The CDR3 carries no conserved terminal phenylalanine or tryptophan, so it likely arises from a read error. V usage is TRBV28 and J usage is TRBJ2-3; 8 bases match TRBD2. CDR1 MDHEN and CDR2 SYDVKM come from the germline V gene. The ends lost 3 bases at V and 5 bases at J; junction bases unmatched: 7. The CDR3 contains 15 residues. The CDR3 DNA sequence: TGTGCCAGCAGTTTTCTGTCTAGCGGGTTAGATACGCAGTATATT. This codes for CASSFLSSGLDTQYI.